The entry below gives a single T cell receptor (beta chain) sequence along with its context. This CDR3 comprises 18 residues. The entry originates in a study of cytotoxic CD8 clonotypes in ibrutinib-treated CLL. Sequencing used immunoSEQ multiplex PCR; TCRdb keeps in-frame clones, though not all of them. Found here are around 50,000 clones, 56% of them singletons; the top ten hold around 20%. This chain connects TRBV21-1 to TRBJ2-7; the table names TRBD2, a call not compared with the DNA. TRBV21-1 has pseudogene status. The sample here was PBMCs, taken after 24 months of ibrutinib treatment. The TCR comes from a human donor with chronic lymphocytic leukemia. CDR3 coding DNA: TGTGCCAGCAGCAACTTTGGGTGTTGCGGGCGGACCCTCTACGAGCAGTACGTC. Translated: CASSNFGCCGRTLYEQYV.